This entry concerns a single TCR beta chain. The antigen is undetermined. cDNA reverse transcribed from extracted RNA served as the sequencing template. Profiling relied on immunoSEQ multiplex PCR, and the TCRdb table lists in-frame clones only, not all of them. In the table there are 150,000 to 250,000 clones, roughly 64% of which are singletons. Treatment in this sample: oral pan-JAK inhibitor, 5-10 mg twice daily. Individuals with alopecia areata gave both lesional scalp punch biopsies and peripheral blood for collection. This specimen comes from a study of CD8+ T cells in alopecia areata. Study observations and caveats: In blood and scalp, many expanded lesional clones persisted during tofacitinib. An increase in clonality over normal scalp was evident in lesional scalp, especially alopecia totalis/universalis.

V was pared by 6 bases and J by 15 bases, with 18 bases between. Germline V gene data show CDR1 as MDHEN and CDR2 as SYDVKM. The CDR3 loop spans 12 amino acids. Sequenced material: CD4+ T cells sorted from blood, taken at week 24, from a patient treated with tofacitinib. V and J are TRBV28 and TRBJ2-4; D perhaps matches TRBD1 (6 bases). The receptor was derived from a human donor with alopecia areata. The CDR3 region is CASSRGQIDWYF. CDR3 nucleotide sequence: TGTGCCAGCAGCAGAGGACAGATCGACTGGTACTTC.